These 21 T cell receptor beta chains came from one sample sequenced in a study of control samples from healthy donors and cancer patients. Assay: immunoSEQ multiplex PCR; the TCRdb copy retains only in-frame clones and omits some. The profile covers approximately 180,000 clones, with more than 85% appearing a single time and about 2% taken by the ten largest. Sequenced material: blood. The receptor set was obtained from a woman aged 40 to 50 in good health.

V gene TRBV12-5 combines with J gene TRBJ2-6; no firm D call. CDR3 size: 16 residues. Per the germline V gene, CDR1 is LGHNT and CDR2 is FRNRAP. V lost 3 bases and J lost 4, with 13 bases in between. The CDR3 DNA is TGTGCTAGTGGTTTCACACCCTCCCCCGGGGCCAACGTCCTGACTTTC. It is translated as CASGFTPSPGANVLTF.

CDR3 amino acids: CASSEQAASGNTIYF. The CDR3 DNA reads TGTGCCAGCAGTGAACAGGCGGCCTCTGGAAACACCATATATTTT. J is TRBJ1-3 and V is TRBV2; D gene uncertain. The length of the CDR3 is 15 residues. Trimming removed 2 bases from V and 0 bases from J, with 8 bases in between. CDR1 is SNHLY, CDR2 FYNNEI, per germline.

This chain links TRBV2 with TRBJ1-1; the D gene is possibly TRBD1 (5 bases). CDR3 size: 14 residues. V lost 8 bases, J lost 4 bases, and 17 bases lay in between. Per germline, CDR1 SNHLY and CDR2 FYNNEI. The CDR3 coding sequence is TGTGCCAGCGGGACTGAGGCAAGGGGCACTGAAGCTTTCTTT. It specifies CASGTEARGTEAFF.

The rearrangement uses TRBV5-5 and TRBJ1-2, with D possibly TRBD1 on 5 matching bases. The V and J ends lost 0 bases and 4 bases respectively, with 7 bases between them. The CDR3 has 13 amino acids. Germline assignment: CDR1 SGHKS and CDR2 YYEKEE (reference sequence). CDR3 coding DNA: TGTGCCAGCAGCTTGGACAGGACCTATGGCTACACCTTC. It yields the protein CASSLDRTYGYTF.

The chain couples TRBV19 to TRBJ2-2; TRBD1 agrees at 8 bases. The length of the CDR3 is 17 residues. The V segment lost 6 bases and the J segment 6 bases; nucleotides outside the gene matches: 15. The germline V gene encodes CDR1 LNHDA and CDR2 SQIVND (reference sequence). CDR3 nucleotide sequence: TGTGCCAGTAGCAGGGGGCAGGGGGTTAATGGTGCCGGGGAGCTGTTTTTT. This sequence encodes CASSRGQGVNGAGELFF.

This chain uses TRBV6-5 with TRBJ2-7; a possible D gene is TRBD2 (6 bases). This CDR3 comprises 15 residues. The germline V gene encodes CDR1 MNHEY and CDR2 SVGAGI. The germline V and J ends were trimmed by 10 bases and 4 bases, with 23 bases remaining between them. CDR3 sequence reads: CATACRETFVYEQYF. In DNA, the CDR3 is TGTGCCACAGCGTGCCGGGAGACCTTTGTGTACGAGCAGTACTTC.

This clone was found once. This chain links TRBV12-3 or TRBV12-4 with TRBJ2-1; D is perhaps TRBD1 (6 bases). CDR3 length: 13 residues. Between the trimmed V and J ends, which lost 3 bases and 5 bases, there was a span of 8 bases. Here the CDR3 DNA reads TGTGCCAGCAGTTTGACAGGCAACAATGAGCAGTTCTTC. Its protein is CASSLTGNNEQFF.

This chain joins TRBV29-1 and TRBJ1-4; 7 bases match TRBD1. V trimming: 7 bases; J trimming: 5 bases; junction bases outside the gene matches: 7. Germline values: CDR1 SQVTM, CDR2 ANQGSEA. The CDR3 loop spans 13 amino acids. CDR3 bases: TGCAGCGCCGGACAGGCAGGAAATGAAAAACTGTTTTTT. As protein: CSAGQAGNEKLFF.

The rearrangement uses TRBV11-2 and TRBJ2-3; 11 bases are shared with TRBD2. The germline gives CDR1 SGHAT, CDR2 FQNNGV. The CDR3 sequence is 15 residues long. Trimming took 6 bases from V and 0 from J; bases not matched to a gene: 2. This chain's CDR3 is CASRLAGESTDTQYF. The CDR3 DNA follows: TGTGCCAGCAGACTAGCGGGGGAGAGCACAGATACGCAGTATTTT.

J is TRBJ1-1 and V is TRBV2; D may be TRBD1 (5 bases). The V gene's germline CDR1 is SNHLY and CDR2 FYNNEI. Trimming left V 7 bases short and J 13 bases short, with 16 bases between. This CDR3 contains 11 residues. The CDR3 DNA reads TGTGCCAGCACTTCCGGGACGGTGGATTTCTTT. Translated: CASTSGTVDFF.

This clone was picked up a small number of times. This rearrangement joins TRBV9 to TRBJ1-6, with D tentatively TRBD1 (5 bases). Germline V lookup: CDR1 SGDLS, CDR2 YYNGEE. The germline V and J ends were trimmed by 4 bases and 0 bases, with 17 bases remaining between them. The CDR3 has 18 amino acids. The CDR3 bases are TGTGCCAGCAGCCTCCGGGACGTTTCAAGCTCCTATAATTCACCCCTCCACTTT. It translates to CASSLRDVSSSYNSPLHF.

The rearrangement links TRBV4-1 to TRBJ2-5, with D possibly being TRBD2 (6 bases). V was trimmed by 1 base and J by 3 bases, leaving 12 bases between them. The germline CDR1 and CDR2 sequences are MGHRA and YSYEKL. The CDR3 is 15 residues long. The CDR3 here is CASSQVVQREETQYF. CDR3 coding DNA: TGCGCCAGCAGCCAAGTGGTTCAGCGGGAAGAGACCCAGTACTTC.

The chain couples TRBV5-4 to TRBJ1-5, with a weak D call TRBD1 (5 bases). This CDR3 contains 15 residues. Trimming took off 4 bases at V and 5 bases at J, with 16 bases between the two ends. Germline V gene lookup returns CDR1 SGHNT and CDR2 YYREEE (reference sequence). The CDR3 loop reads CASSAGPGRDQPQHF. CDR3 in DNA: TGTGCCAGCAGCGCGGGACCGGGGAGGGATCAGCCCCAGCATTTT.

The CDR3 region is CASSEGSGNTQYF. The CDR3, as DNA: TGTGCCAGCAGTGAAGGTTCGGGGAATACGCAGTATTTT. J is TRBJ2-3 and V is TRBV2, with D perhaps matching TRBD2 (5 bases). The germline gives CDR1 SNHLY, CDR2 FYNNEI. This CDR3 is built from 13 residues. Trimming left V 1 base short and J 7 bases short, with 9 bases between.

The chain combines TRBV5-6 with TRBJ2-7; the D gene is possibly TRBD2 (5 bases). The germline V and J ends were trimmed by 3 bases and 0 bases, with 7 bases remaining between them. Per germline, CDR1 SGHDT and CDR2 YYEEEE. The CDR3 consists of 13 residues. The CDR3: CASSSGFSYEQYF. In nucleotides, the CDR3 is TGTGCCAGCAGCTCGGGATTCTCCTACGAGCAGTACTTC. The variable domain in full, with the rest retrieved from reference TRBV5-6 and TRBJ2-7, is DAGVTQSPTHLIKTRGQQVTLRCSPKSGHDTVSWYQQALGQGPQFIFQYYEEEERQRGNFPDRFSGHQFPNYSSELNVNALLLGDSALYLCASSSGFSYEQYFGPGTRLTVT.

The V gene is TRBV6-5, the J gene TRBJ1-6; D not certain. This CDR3 has 13 residues. Germline values: CDR1 MNHEY, CDR2 SVGAGI. Trimming shortened V by 4 bases and J by 6 bases, and 7 bases separated the two germline ends. DNA for the CDR3: TGTGCCAGCAGTTTTAGTCCTAATTCACCCCTCCACTTT. As protein: CASSFSPNSPLHF.

This rearrangement joins TRBV5-1 to TRBJ2-7; TRBD1 might be the D (6 bases). The CDR3 has 14 residues. CDR1 is SGHRS, CDR2 YFSETQ, per germline. Between the trimmed V and J ends, which lost 7 bases and 7 bases, there was a span of 21 bases. In DNA form, the CDR3 reads TGCGCCAGCGTCCCGGACGACAGGCTAAAGGAGCAGTACTTC. Its translation is CASVPDDRLKEQYF.

This CDR3 reads CASTKLVFNEQFF. Here the CDR3 DNA reads TGTGCCAGCACCAAACTAGTGTTCAATGAGCAGTTCTTC. The J gene is TRBJ2-1, the V gene TRBV12-3 or TRBV12-4; perhaps TRBD2 as D (5 bases). The CDR3 covers 13 residues. The ends were cut back, 7 bases at V and 6 bases at J, with 13 bases in the middle.

V and J are TRBV6-4 and TRBJ2-2; D perhaps matches TRBD1 (5 bases). Germline lookup yields CDR1 MRHNA and CDR2 SNTAGT. The CDR3 is 14 amino acids. V lost 6 bases and J lost 1, with 9 bases in between. The CDR3: CASRWTQNTGELFF. Here the CDR3 DNA reads TGTGCCAGCAGATGGACACAGAACACCGGGGAGCTGTTTTTT.

This rearrangement joins TRBV4-1 to TRBJ1-2; TRBD1 matches at 8 bases. The CDR3 has 17 residues. Per the germline V gene, CDR1 is MGHRA and CDR2 is YSYEKL. V shed 1 base, J shed 7 bases, and the junction held 14 bases outside the gene matches. The CDR3 spells CASSQGRARQGKRGYTF. CDR3 nucleotides: TGCGCCAGCAGCCAAGGACGCGCCCGACAGGGGAAGCGTGGCTACACCTTC.

This chain links TRBV19 with TRBJ2-7; 9 bases fit TRBD1. This CDR3 comprises 14 residues. Germline V CDR1 and CDR2: LNHDA, SQIVND (reference sequence). V was pared by 5 bases and J by 6 bases, with 8 bases of the junction left unmatched. This CDR3 is CASSLTGGGVEQYF. CDR3 nucleotide sequence: TGTGCCAGTAGTTTGACAGGGGGAGGCGTCGAGCAGTACTTC.